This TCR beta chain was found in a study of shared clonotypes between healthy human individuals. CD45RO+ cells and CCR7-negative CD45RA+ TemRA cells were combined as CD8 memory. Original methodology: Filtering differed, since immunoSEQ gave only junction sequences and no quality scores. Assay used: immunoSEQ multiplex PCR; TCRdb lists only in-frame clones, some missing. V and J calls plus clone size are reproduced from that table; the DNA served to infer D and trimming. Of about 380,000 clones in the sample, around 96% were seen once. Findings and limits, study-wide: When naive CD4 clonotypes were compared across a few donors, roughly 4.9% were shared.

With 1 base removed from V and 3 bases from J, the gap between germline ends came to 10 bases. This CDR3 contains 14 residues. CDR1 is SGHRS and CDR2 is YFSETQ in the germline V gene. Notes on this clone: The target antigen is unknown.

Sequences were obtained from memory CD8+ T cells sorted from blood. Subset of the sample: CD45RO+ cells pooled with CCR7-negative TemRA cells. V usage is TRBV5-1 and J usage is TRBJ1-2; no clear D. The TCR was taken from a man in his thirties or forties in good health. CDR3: CASSLSAHDYGYTF. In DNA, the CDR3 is TGCGCCAGCAGCTTGTCCGCCCATGACTATGGCTACACCTTC.